The next 24 T cell receptor beta chains were all read from a single sample in a study of early T cells in non-severe SARS-CoV-2 infection. MiXCR, run by TCRdb on the 5' RACE reads, gives a single entry per CDR3 protein. Here the sample spans about 64,000 distinct CDR3 sequences, 18% being singletons. The input for sequencing was whole blood, taken at baseline. These receptors were taken from an adult who was a healthcare worker with PCR-confirmed SARS-CoV-2 infection or an uninfected control (not recorded which).

This clonotype was recorded at least ten times. The gene calls are TRBV5-1 and TRBJ1-6; 8 bases map to TRBD1. This CDR3 contains 15 residues. J gave up 9 bases and V 0 bases, and 5 bases lay outside the gene matches. Germline CDR1 reads SGHRS; CDR2 reads YFSETQ. CDR3 residues: CASSLERQGSSPLHF. The CDR3 DNA reads TGCGCCAGCAGCTTGGAACGACAGGGGAGTTCACCCCTCCACTTT.

In this sample, this clonotype turned up many times. J is TRBJ2-1 and V is TRBV14; no reliable D call. V dropped 3 bases and J dropped 6 bases, with 15 bases sitting between them. Germline CDR1 SGHDN, CDR2 FVKESK. The CDR3 is 15 residues long. CDR3 DNA sequence: TGTGCCAGCAGCCATCCGAGACTTGTCCGCAATGAGCAGTTCTTC. Its protein is CASSHPRLVRNEQFF. The full variable domain, its missing parts supplied by reference TRBV14 and TRBJ2-1, is EAGVTQFPSHSVIEKGQTVTLRCDPISGHDNLYWYRRVMGKEIKFLLHFVKESKQDESGMPNNRFLAERTGGTYSTLKVQPAELEDSGVYFCASSHPRLVRNEQFFGPGTRLTVL.

This clonotype was counted between two and nine times. The rearrangement joins TRBV3-1 to TRBJ2-2; D call uncertain. This CDR3 has 14 residues. Germline CDR1 reads LGHDT; CDR2 reads YNNKEL (reference sequence). The germline V and J ends were trimmed by 3 bases and 9 bases, with 14 bases remaining between them. This CDR3 reads CASSHGSRRRELFF. In DNA, the CDR3 is TGTGCCAGCAGCCACGGGTCCCGTAGGCGGGAGCTGTTTTTT.

The CDR3: CASSVASSTSGTTDTQYF. The CDR3 nucleotides are TGTGCCAGCAGCGTAGCGAGTTCGACTAGCGGAACCACAGATACGCAGTATTTT. V is TRBV9 and J is TRBJ2-3; 9 positions match TRBD2. CDR1 is SGDLS, CDR2 YYNGEE, per germline. J lost 2 bases, V lost 0 bases, and 10 bases had no gene match. The CDR3 sequence is 18 residues long.

This clonotype was found a few times. The chain recombines TRBV12-3 or TRBV12-4 with TRBJ2-2; D possibly corresponds to TRBD2 (5 bases). The ends were cut back, 3 bases at V and 6 bases at J, with 20 bases in the middle. This CDR3 comprises 17 residues. Written as DNA, the CDR3 is TGTGCCAGCAGTTTTTCGGGAAGGTCGACTACGGCCGGGGAGCTGTTTTTT. This sequence encodes CASSFSGRSTTAGELFF.

The gene calls are TRBV7-2 and TRBJ1-1; D not certain. The germline V gene has CDR1 SGHTA and CDR2 FQGNSA. V was pared by 8 bases and J by 3 bases, with 13 bases between. CDR3 length: 13 residues. CDR3 amino acids: CASASRLDTEAFF. For the CDR3, the DNA is TGTGCCAGCGCCTCGAGGCTAGACACTGAAGCTTTCTTT.

Only a few counts were recorded for this clonotype. The V and J genes are TRBV4-3 and TRBJ2-6; D not resolved. Germline CDR1 is LGHNA and CDR2 is YSLEER. The CDR3 consists of 16 residues. Deletions cut 3 bases from V and 2 bases from J, with 11 bases between. The CDR3 is CASSHTDSPGANVLTF. CDR3 bases: TGCGCCAGCAGCCATACGGATAGCCCTGGGGCCAACGTCCTGACTTTC.

In this sample, this clonotype turned up once. V is TRBV4-3 and J is TRBJ2-7, with D perhaps being TRBD1 or TRBD2 (5 bases each). Germline CDR1 reads LGHNA; CDR2 reads YSLEER. The CDR3 has 13 residues. Trimming cost V 5 bases and J 6 bases, with 14 bases left between them. The CDR3 DNA reads TGCGCCAGCAGCGAGGGGACCCACCGCGAGCAGTACTTC. Translating gives CASSEGTHREQYF.

This clonotype was seen a handful of times. The CDR3 reads CASSLGLAGSWNEQFF. CDR3 bases: TGTGCCAGCAGCTTAGGACTAGCGGGGAGTTGGAATGAGCAGTTCTTC. The genes are TRBV7-9 and TRBJ2-1; 11 bases align to TRBD2. The J segment lost 7 bases and the V segment lost 1 base, leaving 6 bases of the junction unmatched. Germline loops: CDR1 SEHNR, CDR2 FQNEAQ (reference sequence). CDR3 length equals 16 residues. The full variable domain, its missing parts supplied by reference TRBV7-9 and TRBJ2-1, is DTGVSQNPRHKITKRGQNVTFRCDPISEHNRLYWYRQTLGQGPEFLTYFQNEAQLEKSRLLSDRFSAERPKGSFSTLEIQRTEQGDSAMYLCASSLGLAGSWNEQFFGPGTRLTVL.

This clonotype showed up many times. The chain links TRBV9 to TRBJ2-7; possibly TRBD1 or TRBD2 for D (5 bases each). Germline V gene data show CDR1 as SGDLS and CDR2 as YYNGEE. V was shortened by 3 bases and J by 3 bases, with 7 bases between the two germline ends. This CDR3 has 12 amino acids. CDR3 in amino acids: CASSGDGYEQYF. For the CDR3, the DNA is TGTGCCAGCAGCGGGGACGGCTACGAGCAGTACTTC.

This chain uses TRBV5-4 with TRBJ2-3, with 9 bases aligning to TRBD2. The germline gives CDR1 SGHNT, CDR2 YYREEE (reference sequence). The CDR3 covers 17 residues. Trimming removed 0 bases from V and 5 bases from J; junction bases left unmatched: 10. The CDR3 bases are TGTGCCAGCAGCTTGGGAGTTAGCGGGAGACGGGGAGATACGCAGTATTTT. Translation gives CASSLGVSGRRGDTQYF.

This clonotype was recorded a few times. The V call is TRBV7-2, the J call TRBJ2-5; D call uncertain. From germline, CDR1 is SGHTA and CDR2 FQGNSA. V was trimmed by 0 bases and J by 2 bases, leaving 7 bases between them. The CDR3 has 14 residues. The CDR3: CASSLAGRQETQYF. CDR3 sequence (DNA): TGTGCCAGCAGCTTAGCGGGCCGGCAAGAGACCCAGTACTTC.

This chain uses TRBV6-5 with TRBJ1-1; possibly TRBD1 for D (5 bases). Trimming left V 8 bases short and J 4 bases short, with 17 bases between. The CDR3 contains 14 residues. CDR1 is MNHEY, CDR2 SVGAGI, per germline. CDR3 in DNA: TGTGCCAGCCACCGGGCAGGGTTAGGCACTGAAGCTTTCTTT. Its protein is CASHRAGLGTEAFF.

The rearrangement uses TRBV6-5 and TRBJ1-6; 7 nucleotides agree with TRBD1. After removal of 6 bases from V and 5 bases from J, the junction contained 4 bases not matched to a gene. The CDR3 runs to 14 residues. CDR1 MNHEY and CDR2 SVGAGI come from the germline V gene. DNA for the CDR3: TGTGCCAGCAGATCTGACAGGGATAATTCACCCCTCCACTTT. This sequence encodes CASRSDRDNSPLHF.

This clonotype was seen more than once but under ten times. V is TRBV12-3 or TRBV12-4 and J is TRBJ1-1; 7 bases line up with TRBD1. V was pared by 5 bases and J by 3 bases, with 6 bases of the junction left unmatched. The CDR3 spans 14 residues. The CDR3 reads CASSPTTGHTEAFF. The CDR3 nucleotides read TGTGCCAGCAGTCCAACGACAGGGCACACTGAAGCTTTCTTT.

The chain joins TRBV7-9 to TRBJ2-1, with 9 positions matching TRBD2. Germline V gives CDR1 SEHNR, CDR2 FQNEAQ (reference sequence). Trimming took 5 bases from V and 7 from J; bases not matched to a gene: 6. This CDR3 has 14 residues. This CDR3 reads CASSRSGSWNEQFF. The CDR3 coding sequence is TGTGCCAGCAGCCGTAGCGGGAGTTGGAATGAGCAGTTCTTC.

This clonotype was detected many times. The rearrangement links TRBV5-1 to TRBJ2-3; 8 positions match TRBD2. The CDR3 is 17 residues long. Germline CDR1 is SGHRS and CDR2 is YFSETQ. Trimming cost V 2 bases and J 2 bases; bases outside gene matches: 10. This CDR3 reads CASSFSGVLDYTDTQYF. CDR3 DNA: TGCGCCAGCAGCTTTAGCGGGGTCCTCGACTACACAGATACGCAGTATTTT.

V gene TRBV7-8 combines with J gene TRBJ2-7; TRBD2 matches at 7 bases. CDR3 size: 15 residues. The V gene's germline CDR1 is SGHVS and CDR2 FQNEAQ. Trimming cost V 3 bases and J 4 bases; bases outside gene matches: 9. The CDR3: CASSFNPSGLYEQYF. The CDR3 DNA reads TGTGCCAGCAGCTTCAATCCTAGCGGCCTTTACGAGCAGTACTTC.

The chain links TRBV13 to TRBJ2-5, with D possibly matching TRBD1 (6 bases). Germline V CDR1 and CDR2: PRHDT, FYEKMQ (reference sequence). Trimming stripped 5 bases from V and 3 bases from J, with 13 bases between. The CDR3 has 14 residues. The DNA of the CDR3 is TGTGCCAGCAGCACCCTGAACAGGGAAGAGACCCAGTACTTC. It translates to CASSTLNREETQYF.

This clonotype was picked up a small number of times. The CDR3 here is CAWSPGRYGYTF. CDR3 bases: TGTGCCTGGAGTCCGGGACGCTATGGCTACACCTTC. The chain employs TRBV30 and TRBJ1-2, with D perhaps TRBD1 (5 bases). V lost 2 bases to trimming and J lost 4 bases, with 8 bases between them. CDR1 and CDR2 from the germline V gene are GTSNPN and SVGIG (reference sequence). This CDR3 is built from 12 residues.

V and J are TRBV6-1 and TRBJ2-3; D remains ambiguous. Germline V gene data show CDR1 as MNHNS and CDR2 as SASEGT. Trimming took 4 bases from V and 2 from J, leaving 22 bases between them. The CDR3 has 18 residues. CDR3 residues: CASSGPSQRAPNTDTQYF. The DNA for the CDR3 is TGTGCCAGCAGTGGCCCCAGCCAACGGGCCCCTAACACAGATACGCAGTATTTT.

In its sample, this clonotype was seen many times. The chain recombines TRBV5-4 with TRBJ1-2; tentatively, D is TRBD1 (6 bases). Germline lookup yields CDR1 SGHNT and CDR2 YYREEE (reference sequence). The CDR3 has 14 residues. V gave up 4 bases and J gave up 7 bases, with 17 bases separating them. In DNA, the CDR3 is TGTGCCAGCAGCACTGGCAGGGGAGAGGGTGGCTACACCTTC. Translated: CASSTGRGEGGYTF.

This clonotype was recorded many times. The gene calls are TRBV3-1 and TRBJ2-7, with 9 positions matching TRBD2. Germline CDR1 LGHDT, CDR2 YNNKEL (reference sequence). V dropped 2 bases and J dropped 4; count of bases not matched to a gene: 3. The CDR3 loop spans 14 amino acids. This CDR3 is CASSQPGLAYEQYF. CDR3 bases: TGTGCCAGCAGCCAACCGGGACTAGCATACGAGCAGTACTTC.

This clonotype was counted only a few times. This rearrangement joins TRBV14 to TRBJ2-3; D is ambiguous. Germline CDR1 SGHDN, CDR2 FVKESK. The CDR3 sequence is 15 residues long. The germline V and J ends were trimmed by 0 bases and 2 bases, with 9 bases remaining between them. The CDR3 nucleotides read TGTGCCAGCAGCCAAGAACACGGATACACAGATACGCAGTATTTT. Residues: CASSQEHGYTDTQYF.